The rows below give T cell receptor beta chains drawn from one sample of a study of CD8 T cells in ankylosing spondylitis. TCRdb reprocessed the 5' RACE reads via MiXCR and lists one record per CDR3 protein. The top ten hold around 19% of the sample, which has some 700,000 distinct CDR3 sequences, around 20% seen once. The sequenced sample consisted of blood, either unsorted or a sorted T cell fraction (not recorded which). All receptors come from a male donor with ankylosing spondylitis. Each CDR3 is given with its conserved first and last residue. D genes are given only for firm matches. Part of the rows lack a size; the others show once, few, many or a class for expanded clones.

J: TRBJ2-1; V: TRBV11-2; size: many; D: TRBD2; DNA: TGTGCCAGCACGGGACTAGCGGGGGGGAACAATGAGCAGTTCTTC; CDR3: CASTGLAGGNNEQFF
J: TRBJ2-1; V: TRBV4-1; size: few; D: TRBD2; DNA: TGCGCCAGCAGCCCTTCTAGCGGAGAATACAATGAGCAGTTCTTC; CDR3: CASSPSSGEYNEQFF
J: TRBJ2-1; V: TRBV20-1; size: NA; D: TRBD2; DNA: TGCAGTGCCCACCCTAGCGGGAGCCGCAATGAGCAGTTCTTC; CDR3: CSAHPSGSRNEQFF
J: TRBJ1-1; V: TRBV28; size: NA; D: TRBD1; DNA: TGTGCCAGCAGTTTACCGGACAGGGGGCTTGCTGAAGCTTTCTTT; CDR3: CASSLPDRGLAEAFF
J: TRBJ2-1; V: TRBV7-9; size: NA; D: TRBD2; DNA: TGTGCCAGCAGCTTCCTAGCGGGGGCGAGTGTCGATGAGCAGTTCTTC; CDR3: CASSFLAGASVDEQFF
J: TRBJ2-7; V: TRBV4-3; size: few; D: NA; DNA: TGCGCCAGCAGCCAAGATAGGAGCAACTCCTACGAGCAGTACTTC; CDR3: CASSQDRSNSYEQYF
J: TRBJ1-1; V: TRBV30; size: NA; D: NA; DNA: TGTGCCTGGAGGGGGGGGAGGAAGGCCCCTATGAACACTGAAGCTTTCTTT; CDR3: CAWRGGRKAPMNTEAFF
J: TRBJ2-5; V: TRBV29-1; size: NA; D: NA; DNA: TGCAGCCTACCCCTGGGAGGACAAGAGACCCAGTACTTC; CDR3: CSLPLGGQETQYF
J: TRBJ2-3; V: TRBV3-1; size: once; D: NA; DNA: TGTGCCAGCAGCCATGCTTGGTTGGCGGGAGATACGCAGTATTTT; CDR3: CASSHAWLAGDTQYF
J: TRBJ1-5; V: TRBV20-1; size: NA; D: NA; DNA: TGCAGTGCTAGAGTGATCGGGGAGAGACAGCCCCAGCATTTT; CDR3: CSARVIGERQPQHF
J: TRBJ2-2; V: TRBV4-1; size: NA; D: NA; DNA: TGCGCCAGCAGCCAAGATACAGCGAACACCGGGGAGCTGTTTTTT; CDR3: CASSQDTANTGELFF
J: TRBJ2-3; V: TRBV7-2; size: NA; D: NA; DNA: TGTGCCAGCAGCGCCCGGGGAGGACCCACAGATACGCAGTATTTT; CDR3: CASSARGGPTDTQYF
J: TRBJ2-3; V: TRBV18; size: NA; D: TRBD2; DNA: TGTGCCAGCTCCCGACGGGGAGGGACCGGTACAGATACGCAGTATTTT; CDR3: CASSRRGGTGTDTQYF
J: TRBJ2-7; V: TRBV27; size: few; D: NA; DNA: TGTGCCAGCAGCGCGGACAGTGGCACCTACGAGCAGTACTTC; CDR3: CASSADSGTYEQYF
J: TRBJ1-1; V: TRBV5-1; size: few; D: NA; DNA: TGCGCCAGCAGCTTGGAACCCGCGGCCACTGAAGCTTTCTTT; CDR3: CASSLEPAATEAFF
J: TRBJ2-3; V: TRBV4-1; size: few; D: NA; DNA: TGCGCCAGCAGCCAAGAGGTGGGGCGAGATACGCAGTATTTT; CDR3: CASSQEVGRDTQYF
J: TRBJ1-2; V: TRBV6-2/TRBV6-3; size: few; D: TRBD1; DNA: TGTGCCAGCAGTCCAACGGGACAGCTTGCTAACTATGGCTACACCTTC; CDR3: CASSPTGQLANYGYTF
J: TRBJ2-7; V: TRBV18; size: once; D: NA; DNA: TGTGCCAGCTCACCACCGATGGACTCCTACGAGCAGTACTTC; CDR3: CASSPPMDSYEQYF
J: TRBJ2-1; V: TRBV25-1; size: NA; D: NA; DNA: TGTGCCACGTGTGGGGTCTATGAGCAGTTCTTC; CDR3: CATCGVYEQFF
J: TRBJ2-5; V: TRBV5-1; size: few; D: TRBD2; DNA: TGCGCCAGCAGCTTGACTAACAGCGGGGGGCATACCCAAGAGACCCAGTACTTC; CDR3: CASSLTNSGGHTQETQYF
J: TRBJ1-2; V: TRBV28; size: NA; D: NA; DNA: TGTGCCAGCAGTACCAGGGGCGTAGACTATGGCTACACCTTC; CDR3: CASSTRGVDYGYTF
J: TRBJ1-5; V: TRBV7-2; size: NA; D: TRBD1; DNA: TGTGCCAGCAGCTTAAAAGCAGGGGGGAAAAATCAGCCCCAGCATTTT; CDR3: CASSLKAGGKNQPQHF
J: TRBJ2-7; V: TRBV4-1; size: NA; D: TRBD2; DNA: TGCGCCAGCAGCCAGGCCAGCGGGAGCATGAACGAGCAGTACTTC; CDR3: CASSQASGSMNEQYF
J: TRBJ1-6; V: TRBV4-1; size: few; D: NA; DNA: TGCGCCAGCAGCCAGGCTCGGACAGTCCATAATTCACCCCTCCACTTT; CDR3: CASSQARTVHNSPLHF
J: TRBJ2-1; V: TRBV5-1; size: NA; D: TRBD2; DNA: TGCGCCAGCAGCCGCGGGACTAGCGGGGGGAGCTCCTACAATGAGCAGTTCTTC; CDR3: CASSRGTSGGSSYNEQFF
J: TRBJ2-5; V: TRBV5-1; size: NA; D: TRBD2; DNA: TGCGCCAGCAGCTTACGCGCGGGGGGGTCAGAGACCCAGTACTTC; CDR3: CASSLRAGGSETQYF
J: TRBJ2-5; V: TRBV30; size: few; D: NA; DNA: TGTGCCTGGAGTGTAATTTCGGGTGGTCGGGAGACCCAGTACTTC; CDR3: CAWSVISGGRETQYF
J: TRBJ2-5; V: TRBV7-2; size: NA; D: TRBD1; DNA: TGTGCCAGCAGCCGACAGACAGGGGGCAGAGAGACCCAGTACTTC; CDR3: CASSRQTGGRETQYF
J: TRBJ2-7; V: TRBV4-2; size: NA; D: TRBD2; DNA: TGTGCCAGCAGCCAGGAGACTAGCGCCTACGAGCAGTACTTC; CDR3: CASSQETSAYEQYF
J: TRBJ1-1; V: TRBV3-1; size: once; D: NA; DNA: TGTGCCAGCAGCCAAGGGGGCTACTCTGAAGCTTTCTTT; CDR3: CASSQGGYSEAFF
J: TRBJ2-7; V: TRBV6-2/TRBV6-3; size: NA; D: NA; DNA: TGTGCCAGCAGCGACAGTCCCGACGAGCAGTACTTC; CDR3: CASSDSPDEQYF
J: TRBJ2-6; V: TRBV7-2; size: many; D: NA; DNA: TGTGCCAGCAGCTTAGTAACGGGCGCTGGGGCCAACGTCCTGACTTTC; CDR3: CASSLVTGAGANVLTF
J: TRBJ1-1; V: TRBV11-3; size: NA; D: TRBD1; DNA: TGTGCCAGCAGCTTAACCTATATACAGGGGCTGAACACTGAAGCTTTCTTT; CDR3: CASSLTYIQGLNTEAFF
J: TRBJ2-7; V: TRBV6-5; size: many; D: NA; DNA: TGTGCCAGCAGTTACGGCGTCGGAGCCTACGAGCAGTACTTC; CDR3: CASSYGVGAYEQYF
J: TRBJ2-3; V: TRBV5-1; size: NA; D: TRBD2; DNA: TGCGCCAGCAGCGGGGGGGGACCCCCAAGCACAGATACGCAGTATTTT; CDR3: CASSGGGPPSTDTQYF
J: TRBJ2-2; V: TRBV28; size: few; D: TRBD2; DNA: TGTGCCAGCAGTTTTATAGCGGGAGTACAAGGGACCGGGGAGCTGTTTTTT; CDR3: CASSFIAGVQGTGELFF
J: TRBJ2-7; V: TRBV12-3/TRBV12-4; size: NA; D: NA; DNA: TGTGCCAGCAGTTTAGCGCCGACGAAGCAGTACTTC; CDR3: CASSLAPTKQYF
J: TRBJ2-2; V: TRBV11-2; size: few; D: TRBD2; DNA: TGTGCCAGCAGAGACGGAAGCGGGAGTATCACCGGGGAGCTGTTTTTT; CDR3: CASRDGSGSITGELFF
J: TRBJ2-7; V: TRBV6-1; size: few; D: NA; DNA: TGTGCCAGCAGTGAAAACAGGGCCTACGAGCAGTACTTC; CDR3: CASSENRAYEQYF
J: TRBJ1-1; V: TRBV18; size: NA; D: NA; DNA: TGTGCCAGCTCGGTAACGCACCTGAACACTGAAGCTTTCTTT; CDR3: CASSVTHLNTEAFF
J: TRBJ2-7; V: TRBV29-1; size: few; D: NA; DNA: TGCAGCGTTGATGGGGCAGACTCCTACGAGCAGTACTTC; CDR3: CSVDGADSYEQYF
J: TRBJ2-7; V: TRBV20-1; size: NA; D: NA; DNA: TGCAGTGCCACCGGGCCAAGCTACGAGCAGTACTTC; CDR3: CSATGPSYEQYF
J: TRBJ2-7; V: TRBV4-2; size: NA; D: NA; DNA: TGTGCCAGCAGCCAGGGATACTCCTACTACGAGCAGTACTTC; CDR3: CASSQGYSYYEQYF
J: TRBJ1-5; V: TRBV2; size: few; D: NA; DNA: TGTGCCAGCAGTGAGGGTATTGTAAGCAATCAGCCCCAGCATTTT; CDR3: CASSEGIVSNQPQHF
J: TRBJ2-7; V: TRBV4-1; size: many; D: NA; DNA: TGCGCCAGCAGCCAGGACTTTCCTGGGGGGAAGGGCTCCGAGCAGTACTTC; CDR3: CASSQDFPGGKGSEQYF
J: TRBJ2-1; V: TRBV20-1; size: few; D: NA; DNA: TGCAGTGCCGCCGGGTTTCAAATATACAATGAGCAGTTCTTC; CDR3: CSAAGFQIYNEQFF
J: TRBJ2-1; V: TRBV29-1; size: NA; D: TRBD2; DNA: TGCAGCGTTGAAACCCACCTTTTAACTAGCGGGAGGTACAATGAGCAGTTCTTC; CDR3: CSVETHLLTSGRYNEQFF
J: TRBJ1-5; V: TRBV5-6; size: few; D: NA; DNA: TGTGCCAGCAGCGATGGGGATCAGCCCCAGCATTTT; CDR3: CASSDGDQPQHF
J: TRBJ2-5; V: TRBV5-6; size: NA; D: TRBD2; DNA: TGTGCCAGCTACCCCCGGGGGGGCTGGGAGACCCAGTACTTC; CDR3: CASYPRGGWETQYF
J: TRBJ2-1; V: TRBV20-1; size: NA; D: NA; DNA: TGCAGTGCTAGCGGGGGAGCCCATGAGCAGTTCTTC; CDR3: CSASGGAHEQFF
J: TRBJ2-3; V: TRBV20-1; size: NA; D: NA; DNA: TGCAGTGCTAAGGACGTTGAGTGGGCCTGGGGGGAACCAGATACGCAGTATTTT; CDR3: CSAKDVEWAWGEPDTQYF
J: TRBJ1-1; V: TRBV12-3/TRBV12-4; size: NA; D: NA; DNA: TGTGCCAGCAGTCCAACAGGGTTCGGAGACACTGAAGCTTTCTTT; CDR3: CASSPTGFGDTEAFF
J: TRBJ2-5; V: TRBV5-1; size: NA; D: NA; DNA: TGCGCCAGCGCGCAAACACGGCTTGACCAAGAGACCCAGTACTTC; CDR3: CASAQTRLDQETQYF
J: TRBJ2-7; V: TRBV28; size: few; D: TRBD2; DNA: TGTGCCAGCAGGCCCCGGGGGGGACCTACCTACGAGCAGTACTTC; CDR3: CASRPRGGPTYEQYF
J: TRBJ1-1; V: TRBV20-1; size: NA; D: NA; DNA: TGCAGTGCAGAGCTAGGAGAGAGAGGTTCGCGGGCTTTCTTT; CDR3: CSAELGERGSRAFF
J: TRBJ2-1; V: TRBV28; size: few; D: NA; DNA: TGTGCCAGCATGGGGAGCTCCTACAATGAGCAGTTCTTC; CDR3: CASMGSSYNEQFF
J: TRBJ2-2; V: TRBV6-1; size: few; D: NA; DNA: TGTGCCAGCAGAAATCCGGACGCTGGTGACACCGGGGAGCTGTTTTTT; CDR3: CASRNPDAGDTGELFF